This TCR beta chain was identified in a study of response to subunit inactivated influenza vaccine. The ends were cut back, 0 bases at V and 3 bases at J, with 17 bases in the middle. Germline V lookup: CDR1 SGHDT, CDR2 YYEEEE. CDR3 length: 17 amino acids. Findings and caveats of the study: The authors suggested that few new T cells are recruited per seasonal influenza vaccination.

A note on this clonotype: Its antigen remains unidentified.

TCRdb ran MiXCR on the RT-PCR reads and lists one entry per CDR3 protein. The sample carries a few hundred thousand distinct CDR3 sequences, over 20% recorded once. This specimen was PBMCs from blood, taken 21 months after vaccination. This sequence was found in a man aged 45 to 75 who received an inactivated influenza vaccine. The chain uses TRBV5-6 and TRBJ2-3; D may be TRBD1 (5 bases). The CDR3 DNA is TGTGCCAGCAGCTTGGGGGGCACGGAACTTTATACAGATACGCAGTATTTT. Its translation: CASSLGGTELYTDTQYF.